This TCR beta chain originates from a study of glioma-infiltrating T cells after dendritic cell vaccination. Turning to the study itself: The vaccine used monocyte-derived dendritic cells pulsed overnight with autologous tumor lysate.

Clones were sequenced by immunoSEQ multiplex PCR, and TCRdb holds only the in-frame ones, with some missing. The sample shows 93,000 or so clones, roughly 76% of them seen only once. The germline V gene encodes CDR1 SGDLS and CDR2 YYNGEE. This CDR3 has 15 residues. The J segment lost 8 bases and the V segment lost 2 bases, leaving 10 bases of the junction unmatched. This receptor was identified in a human donor with glioblastoma. The chain links TRBV9 to TRBJ2-1; the match to TRBD2 covers 7 bases. Source: blood, taken before dendritic cell vaccination. The CDR3 coding sequence is TGTGCCAGCAGCGTCTTGGGGGGGGGATGGGATGAGCAGTTCTTC. The encoded protein is CASSVLGGGWDEQFF.